Shown below are 12 T cell receptor beta chains from a single sample sequenced in a study of blood T cell repertoires in COVID-19. This table comes from immunoSEQ multiplex PCR, and its TCRdb copy is limited to in-frame clones, with some not included. The sample contains around 120,000 clones, roughly 87% of which appear only once. Sample: peripheral blood. These receptors all stem from a human donor in a cohort sampled during active COVID-19.

V is TRBV5-1 and J is TRBJ1-1, with D possibly TRBD1 on 5 matching bases. Germline CDR1 reads SGHRS; CDR2 reads YFSETQ. Between the trimmed V and J ends, which lost 0 bases and 1 base, there was a span of 7 bases. This CDR3 has 14 residues. The CDR3 coding sequence is TGCGCCAGCAGCTTGGCCCAGGGGAACACTGAAGCTTTCTTT. The encoded protein is CASSLAQGNTEAFF.

V usage is TRBV28 and J usage is TRBJ2-7; 7 positions match TRBD1. V trimming: 5 bases; J trimming: 3 bases; junction bases outside the gene matches: 7. This CDR3 comprises 14 residues. Germline CDR1 and CDR2: MDHEN and SYDVKM. DNA for the CDR3: TGTGCCAGCAGTACCCACAGGGGTAGCTACGAGCAGTACTTC. Translated, it gives CASSTHRGSYEQYF. The variable domain in full, completed from reference TRBV28 and TRBJ2-7, reads DVKVTQSSRYLVKRTGEKVFLECVQDMDHENMFWYRQDPGLGLRLIYFSYDVKMKEKGDIPEGYSVSREKKERFSLILESASTNQTSMYLCASSTHRGSYEQYFGPGTRLTVT.

The J gene is TRBJ1-3, the V gene TRBV5-4; weak D call: TRBD1 (6 bases). The CDR3 runs to 17 residues. Trimming removed 2 bases from V and 4 bases from J, with 19 bases in between. From germline, CDR1 is SGHNT and CDR2 YYREEE (reference sequence). CDR3 in DNA: TGTGCCAGCAGCTTTTTTAAAACCCCCGGACAGGGAAACACCATATATTTT. Protein sequence: CASSFFKTPGQGNTIYF. The whole variable domain, filled in from reference TRBV5-4 and TRBJ1-3, reads ETGVTQSPTHLIKTRGQQVTLRCSSQSGHNTVSWYQQALGQGPQFIFQYYREEENGRGNFPPRFSGLQFPNYSSELNVNALELDDSALYLCASSFFKTPGQGNTIYFGEGSWLTVV.

This clone turned up a few times. J is TRBJ1-4 and V is TRBV5-1, with D perhaps matching TRBD1 (6 bases). The V gene lost 4 bases and the J gene lost 8 bases, with 18 bases spanning the gap. This CDR3 has 15 residues. CDR1 is SGHRS, CDR2 YFSETQ, per germline. In DNA, the CDR3 is TGCGCCAGCAGCCTCTTACAGGGAGCGGGGGAAAAACTGTTTTTT. It is translated as CASSLLQGAGEKLFF.

This rearrangement joins TRBV5-1 to TRBJ1-1; perhaps TRBD1 as D (5 bases). Trimming took 6 bases from V and 5 from J, leaving 20 bases between them. Germline values: CDR1 SGHRS, CDR2 YFSETQ. The CDR3 covers 15 residues. This CDR3 is CASTLGGAQGTEAFF. CDR3 DNA sequence: TGCGCCAGCACCCTTGGAGGGGCGCAAGGTACTGAAGCTTTCTTT.

This clone was detected only a few times. The CDR3 nucleotides read TGTGCCAGCAGCGCAAGACCCGGGGATACGCAGTATTTT. It encodes CASSARPGDTQYF. This chain uses TRBV9 with TRBJ2-3; D is unclear. V was shortened by 3 bases and J by 6 bases, with 11 bases between the two germline ends. Germline V gives CDR1 SGDLS, CDR2 YYNGEE. This CDR3 contains 13 residues.

The V call is TRBV16, the J call TRBJ1-5; no reliable D call. Looked up from germline, CDR1 is KGHSY and CDR2 is FQNENV. With 0 bases removed from V and 4 bases from J, the gap between germline ends came to 7 bases. The CDR3 sequence is 14 residues long. CDR3 sequence reads: CASSQSWPNQPQHF. The CDR3 DNA reads TGTGCCAGCAGCCAATCGTGGCCAAATCAGCCCCAGCATTTT.

In nucleotides, the CDR3 is TGTGCCAGCAGTGAATTATTTGGAAACACCATATATTTT. This gives the protein CASSELFGNTIYF. The gene calls are TRBV25-1 and TRBJ1-3, with D unclear. Germline V lookup: CDR1 MGHDK, CDR2 SYGVNS. The V end was cut by 1 base, the J end by 3 bases, with 4 bases between. The CDR3 contains 13 residues.

The rearrangement joins TRBV29-1 to TRBJ1-2; D is unclear. V shed 6 bases and J shed 3 bases, with 5 bases lying between them. The germline gives CDR1 SQVTM, CDR2 ANQGSEA. CDR3 length equals 10 residues. CDR3 in amino acids: CSVSDYGYTF. Here the CDR3 DNA reads TGCAGCGTCTCTGACTATGGCTACACCTTC.

The count of this clone is one. V and J are TRBV9 and TRBJ1-5; TRBD1 is a possible D gene (6 bases). The CDR3 sequence is 16 residues long. V was clipped by 4 bases and J by 0 bases, with 14 bases between them. Germline values: CDR1 SGDLS, CDR2 YYNGEE. CDR3 bases: TGTGCCAGCAGCCCAGGACAGTCGAATAGCAATCAGCCCCAGCATTTT. Its protein product is CASSPGQSNSNQPQHF.

The chain carries TRBV6-5 and TRBJ1-1, with 7 bases aligning to TRBD1. The J segment lost 4 bases and the V segment lost 6 bases, leaving 8 bases of the junction unmatched. CDR1 MNHEY and CDR2 SVGAGI come from the germline V gene. The CDR3 covers 14 residues. The CDR3 region has the DNA TGTGCCAGCAGGGCCGAGGGGGCGAGCACTGAAGCTTTCTTT. It is translated as CASRAEGASTEAFF.

This chain uses TRBV10-3 with TRBJ2-7; TRBD2 might be the D (6 bases). Trimming took off 6 bases at V and 1 base at J, with 13 bases between the two ends. Germline loops: CDR1 ENHRY, CDR2 SYGVKD. CDR3 length: 14 residues. CDR3 sequence: CAIRERDSSYEQYF. CDR3 nucleotides: TGTGCCATCAGAGAACGGGACTCATCCTACGAGCAGTACTTC.